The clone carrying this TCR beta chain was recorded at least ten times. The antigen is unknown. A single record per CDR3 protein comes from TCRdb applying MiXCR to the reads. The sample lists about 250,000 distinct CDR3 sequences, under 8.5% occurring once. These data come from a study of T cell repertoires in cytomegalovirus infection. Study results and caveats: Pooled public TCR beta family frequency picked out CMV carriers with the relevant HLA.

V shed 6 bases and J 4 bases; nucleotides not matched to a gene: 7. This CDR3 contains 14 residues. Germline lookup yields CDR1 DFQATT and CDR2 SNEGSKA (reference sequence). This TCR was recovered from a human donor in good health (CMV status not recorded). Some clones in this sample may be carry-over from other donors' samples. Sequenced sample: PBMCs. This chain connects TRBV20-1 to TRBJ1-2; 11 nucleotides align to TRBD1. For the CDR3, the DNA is TGCAGTGCGGAACCGGGACAGGGGGTCTATGGCTACACCTTC. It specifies CSAEPGQGVYGYTF.